These 19 T cell receptor beta chains originate from one sample sequenced in a study of cytomegalovirus exposure and HLA in healthy donors. 60 Vbeta and 13 Jbeta primers were used in PCR. This table comes from immunoSEQ multiplex PCR, and its TCRdb copy is limited to in-frame clones, with some not included. The sample includes around 68,000 clones, around 75% of them seen just once. The sequenced material came from PBMCs. Source of these receptors: a woman aged 25 to 45 in good health and CMV-seropositive.

The sample holds a few counts of this clone. The chain couples TRBV4-2 to TRBJ2-3; 15 positions agree with TRBD2. V shed 1 base and J 5 bases; nucleotides not matched to a gene: 7. The CDR3 length is 18 residues. In germline, CDR1 is LGHNA, CDR2 YNFKEQ. CDR3 protein: CASSQGTSGRASGDTQYF. The CDR3 bases are TGTGCCAGCAGCCAAGGGACTAGCGGGAGGGCTAGTGGAGATACGCAGTATTTT.

The chain carries TRBV30 and TRBJ2-2; 7 bases are shared with TRBD1. J was trimmed by 6 bases and V by 0 bases; bases with no gene match: 4. This CDR3 is built from 14 residues. CDR1 is GTSNPN, CDR2 SVGIG, per germline (reference sequence). The CDR3 protein is CAWSVRQGAGELFF. Here the CDR3 DNA reads TGTGCCTGGAGTGTGAGACAGGGCGCCGGGGAGCTGTTTTTT.

This chain connects TRBV6-1 to TRBJ1-2; maybe TRBD1 (5 bases). V was shortened by 4 bases and J by 1 base, with 10 bases between the two germline ends. The CDR3 length is 14 residues. Germline-derived CDR1 and CDR2 are MNHNS and SASEGT. The DNA of the CDR3 is TGTGCCAGCAGTGGACAGATCCTTAACTATGGCTACACCTTC. It yields the protein CASSGQILNYGYTF.

The rearrangement joins TRBV6-1 to TRBJ2-7; 9 bases align to TRBD1. Trimming removed 6 bases from V and 5 bases from J; junction bases left unmatched: 11. The CDR3 runs to 15 residues. Germline loops: CDR1 MNHNS, CDR2 SASEGT. DNA of the CDR3: TGTGCCAGCAGCCCACAGGGGGCTGGCGGGCACGAGCAGTACTTC. Amino acids: CASSPQGAGGHEQYF.

This rearrangement joins TRBV27 to TRBJ1-1, with D possibly TRBD1 on 6 matching bases. Germline V gene data show CDR1 as MNHEY and CDR2 as SMNVEV (reference sequence). V dropped 0 bases and J dropped 2 bases, with 13 bases sitting between them. The CDR3 runs to 16 residues. CDR3 bases: TGTGCCAGCAGTTTATCGAACAGGGCGATAAACACTGAAGCTTTCTTT. Translating it yields CASSLSNRAINTEAFF.

The chain combines TRBV5-1 with TRBJ2-2, with a possible D match to TRBD1 (5 bases). This CDR3 region has 14 residues. Germline V gene data show CDR1 as SGHRS and CDR2 as YFSETQ. The V gene lost 5 bases and the J gene lost 3 bases, with 11 bases spanning the gap. The CDR3 coding sequence is TGCGCCAGCAGGAAGGGGCGAGACACCGGGGAGCTGTTTTTT. Protein sequence: CASRKGRDTGELFF.

The chain recombines TRBV19 with TRBJ1-6; 9 bases are shared with TRBD1. The CDR3 is made up of 14 amino acids. Germline assignment: CDR1 LNHDA and CDR2 SQIVND (reference sequence). V shed 3 bases and J 9 bases; nucleotides not matched to a gene: 3. The CDR3 DNA follows: TGTGCCAGTAGTATGGACAGGGGAGGTTCACCCCTCCACTTT. This translates into CASSMDRGGSPLHF.

The chain is built from TRBV30 and TRBJ1-4; 8 positions match TRBD1. This CDR3 contains 13 residues. V was pared by 2 bases and J by 10 bases, with 6 bases of the junction left unmatched. Germline V gene lookup returns CDR1 GTSNPN and CDR2 SVGIG (reference sequence). The CDR3 sequence: CAWSRAGGGKLFF. The CDR3 DNA is TGTGCCTGGAGTCGGGCAGGGGGCGGAAAACTGTTTTTT.

This chain links TRBV2 with TRBJ2-7; TRBD2 might be the D (6 bases). V gave up 11 bases and J gave up 3 bases, with 20 bases separating them. Germline CDR1 reads SNHLY; CDR2 reads FYNNEI. This CDR3 has 14 amino acids. CDR3 in amino acids: CAGNLGLPLYEQYF. The CDR3 nucleotides read TGTGCCGGAAACTTGGGACTCCCCCTCTACGAGCAGTACTTC.

V gene TRBV5-6 combines with J gene TRBJ2-5; D perhaps matches TRBD2 (6 bases). The CDR3 is made up of 17 amino acids. Trimming removed 3 bases at V and 0 bases at J, with 18 bases between. The germline CDR1 and CDR2 sequences are SGHDT and YYEEEE. CDR3 nucleotides: TGTGCCAGCAGCTGGGGTCCTGGCGGGATCGACCAAGAGACCCAGTACTTC. It codes for CASSWGPGGIDQETQYF.

The chain's CDR3 is CASSPRTYNEQFF. The CDR3 DNA follows: TGTGCCAGTAGTCCCAGAACCTACAATGAGCAGTTCTTC. This sequence joins TRBV19 and TRBJ2-1; unclear D gene. Germline V lookup: CDR1 LNHDA, CDR2 SQIVND (reference sequence). This CDR3 spans 13 amino acids. The ends were cut back, 5 bases at V and 2 bases at J, with 7 bases in the middle.

This chain joins TRBV27 and TRBJ2-3; 9 bases are shared with TRBD2. Germline V lookup: CDR1 MNHEY, CDR2 SMNVEV (reference sequence). V trimming: 2 bases; J trimming: 3 bases; junction bases outside the gene matches: 6. The CDR3 covers 16 residues. The CDR3 region has the DNA TGTGCCAGCAGTTTAGGGTATAGCGGGAGTACAGATACGCAGTATTTT. Translated, it gives CASSLGYSGSTDTQYF.

The chain combines TRBV7-2 with TRBJ2-1, with D uncertain. CDR1 and CDR2 from the germline V gene are SGHTA and FQGNSA. This CDR3 spans 14 amino acids. Trimming cost V 1 base and J 1 base, with 5 bases left between them. This chain's CDR3 is CASSLEPSYNEQFF. CDR3 sequence (DNA): TGTGCCAGCAGCTTAGAGCCGTCCTACAATGAGCAGTTCTTC.

The CDR3 loop reads CASSPKLAVLSYEQYF. CDR3 coding DNA: TGTGCCAGCTCACCAAAACTAGCGGTGCTATCCTACGAGCAGTACTTC. The chain couples TRBV18 to TRBJ2-7, with 8 bases that match TRBD2. Per germline, CDR1 KGHSH and CDR2 LQKENI. The CDR3 sequence is 16 residues long. V shed 2 bases and J 1 base; nucleotides not matched to a gene: 7.

V usage is TRBV7-9 and J usage is TRBJ2-7; TRBD2 is a possible D gene (5 bases). Germline V CDR1 and CDR2: SEHNR, FQNEAQ (reference sequence). This CDR3 has 15 amino acids. V lost 5 bases and J lost 5, with 19 bases in between. This CDR3 reads CASSPPFREGNEQYF. The CDR3 nucleotides read TGTGCCAGCAGCCCGCCTTTCCGGGAAGGTAACGAGCAGTACTTC.

The rearrangement uses TRBV30 and TRBJ1-6; D call uncertain. The V end lost 5 bases, the J end lost 7 bases, and 15 bases lay between the germline ends. CDR1 is GTSNPN and CDR2 is SVGIG in the germline V gene (reference sequence). There are 14 residues in the CDR3. The CDR3 DNA reads TGTGCCTGGCGAGGACTGGTGGAAAATTCACCCCTCCACTTT. Amino acid sequence: CAWRGLVENSPLHF.

In nucleotides, the CDR3 is TGTGCCAGCAGCTTAGGGGGGACAGGGGTCACTGAAGCTTTCTTT. Protein sequence: CASSLGGTGVTEAFF. The V gene is TRBV7-3, the J gene TRBJ1-1; TRBD1 agrees at 10 bases. Germline lookup yields CDR1 SGHTA and CDR2 FQGTGA. Trimming took 2 bases from V and 4 from J; bases not matched to a gene: 4. The CDR3 spans 15 residues.

The chain joins TRBV19 to TRBJ2-2, with D unresolved. From germline, CDR1 is LNHDA and CDR2 SQIVND (reference sequence). The CDR3 length is 15 residues. V lost 5 bases and J 8 bases, leaving 18 bases between the germline ends. CDR3 nucleotide sequence: TGTGCCAGTAGTCCTTCCGGCACCCTCGGGGGGGAGCTGTTTTTT. It codes for CASSPSGTLGGELFF.

The gene calls are TRBV5-1 and TRBJ2-7, with unresolved D. CDR1 is SGHRS, CDR2 YFSETQ, per germline. This CDR3 has 15 amino acids. V was trimmed by 0 bases and J by 2 bases, leaving 12 bases between them. The CDR3 nucleotides are TGCGCCAGCAGCTTGGCACCTAGTCCCCCCTACGAGCAGTACTTC. This codes for CASSLAPSPPYEQYF.